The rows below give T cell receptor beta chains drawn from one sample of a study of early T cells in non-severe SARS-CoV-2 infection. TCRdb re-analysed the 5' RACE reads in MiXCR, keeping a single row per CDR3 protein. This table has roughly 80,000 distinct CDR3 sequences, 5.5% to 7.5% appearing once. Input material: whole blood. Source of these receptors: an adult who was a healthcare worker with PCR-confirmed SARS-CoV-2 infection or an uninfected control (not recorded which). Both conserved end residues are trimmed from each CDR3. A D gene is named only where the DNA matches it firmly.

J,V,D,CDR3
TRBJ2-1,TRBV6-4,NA,ASKSGTQQF
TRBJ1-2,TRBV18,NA,ASTKIGSAGGAPTYGYT
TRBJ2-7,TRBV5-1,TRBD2,ASSPSGIFEQY
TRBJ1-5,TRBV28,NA,ASTLHQGWYQPQH
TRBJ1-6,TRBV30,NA,AWSVCQGYSPLH
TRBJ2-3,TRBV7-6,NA,ASSPVDDTQY
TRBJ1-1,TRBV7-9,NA,ASRGDTANTEAF
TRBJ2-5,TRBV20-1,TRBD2,SARDLRTSSETQY
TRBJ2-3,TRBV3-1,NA,ASSQITDTQY
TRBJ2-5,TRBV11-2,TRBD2,ASSFVSGEETQY
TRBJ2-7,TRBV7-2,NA,ASSLSVSYEQY
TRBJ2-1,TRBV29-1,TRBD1,SVRGQNNEQF
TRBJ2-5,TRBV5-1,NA,ASSLRGAGETQY